The 31 T cell receptor beta chains listed next were all sequenced from one sample in a study of regulatory and conventional T cells in RAG deficiency. Blood CD4+ CD25-high CD127-low regulatory T cells supplied the genomic DNA template. Data came from immunoSEQ multiplex PCR; TCRdb stores just in-frame clones and leaves some out. The sample includes some 28,000 clones, over 80% of them seen just once. These same data were also listed under a study on regulatory T cells. Turning to that study: The PCR used 52 TRBV and 13 TRBJ primers.

The specimen was Tregs sorted from blood. The receptors here all came from a human donor in good health.

The chain couples TRBV6-5 to TRBJ2-6, with D perhaps TRBD1 (6 bases). This CDR3 is built from 15 residues. Germline CDR1 MNHEY, CDR2 SVGAGI. The V end was cut by 5 bases, the J end by 2 bases, with 10 bases between. Here the CDR3 DNA reads TGTGCCAGCAGTCCACAGGGAACTGGGGCCAACGTCCTGACTTTC. Protein: CASSPQGTGANVLTF.

This clone was seen only once. This chain joins TRBV19 and TRBJ2-3; TRBD1 matches 7 bases. The CDR3 extends over 14 amino acids. Germline CDR1 is LNHDA and CDR2 is SQIVND (reference sequence). J was trimmed by 5 bases and V by 5 bases; bases with no gene match: 7. The chain's CDR3 is CASSWRQGVDTQYF. Written as DNA, the CDR3 is TGTGCCAGTAGTTGGAGACAGGGAGTAGATACGCAGTATTTT. Full variable domain (missing parts from reference TRBV19 and TRBJ2-3): DGGITQSPKYLFRKEGQNVTLSCEQNLNHDAMYWYRQDPGQGLRLIYYSQIVNDFQKGDIAEGYSVSREKKESFPLTVTSAQKNPTAFYLCASSWRQGVDTQYFGPGTRLTVL.

The V gene is TRBV5-6, the J gene TRBJ1-2; 7 nucleotides agree with TRBD1. This CDR3 region has 14 residues. Trimming cost V 0 bases and J 4 bases; bases outside gene matches: 3. The germline V gene encodes CDR1 SGHDT and CDR2 YYEEEE. This CDR3 is CASSLATGLYGYTF. CDR3 DNA sequence: TGTGCCAGCAGCTTGGCGACAGGGCTCTATGGCTACACCTTC.

The chain couples TRBV9 to TRBJ1-4; possible D gene TRBD1, 6 bases. CDR1 is SGDLS and CDR2 is YYNGEE in the germline V gene. The CDR3 has 15 amino acids. V was clipped by 2 bases and J by 4 bases, with 12 bases between them. CDR3 sequence (DNA): TGTGCCAGCAGCGTTCAGGGGTGGAATAATGAAAAACTGTTTTTT. Its protein is CASSVQGWNNEKLFF.

The chain employs TRBV6-5 and TRBJ1-2; D ambiguous. The V and J ends lost 3 bases and 3 bases respectively, with 11 bases between them. The CDR3 runs 14 residues. Germline assignment: CDR1 MNHEY and CDR2 SVGAGI. CDR3 nucleotides: TGTGCCAGCAGTTATTTGCCGGGAGACTATGGCTACACCTTC. As protein: CASSYLPGDYGYTF.

This sequence joins TRBV2 and TRBJ2-6; D ambiguous. There are 18 residues in the CDR3. Germline V gene data show CDR1 as SNHLY and CDR2 as FYNNEI. V was clipped by 6 bases and J by 2 bases, with 20 bases between them. Written as DNA, the CDR3 is TGTGCCAGCAGGGAACAGCCCCCGGGTAACACTGGGGCCAACGTCCTGACTTTC. Residues: CASREQPPGNTGANVLTF.

The chain carries TRBV20-1 and TRBJ1-2; a weak D match, TRBD1 (6 bases). Looked up from germline, CDR1 is DFQATT and CDR2 is SNEGSKA (reference sequence). The ends were cut back, 6 bases at V and 9 bases at J, with 14 bases in the middle. The CDR3 runs to 11 residues. CDR3 in DNA: TGCAGTGCGGACGCAGGGGTACGCTACACCTTC. Its translation is CSADAGVRYTF.

The chain is built from TRBV7-9 and TRBJ1-1; D call uncertain. The germline V gene has CDR1 SEHNR and CDR2 FQNEAQ (reference sequence). The CDR3 is made up of 12 amino acids. V gave up 3 bases and J gave up 10 bases, with 12 bases separating them. The CDR3 DNA follows: TGTGCCAGCAGCTTCGAGGTTCCGCCAGCTTTCTTT. This translates into CASSFEVPPAFF.

The rearrangement joins TRBV6-6 to TRBJ1-5; no reliable D call. Germline V gives CDR1 MNHNY, CDR2 SVGAGI (reference sequence). The CDR3 contains 13 residues. Trimming shortened V by 2 bases and J by 6 bases, and 8 bases separated the two germline ends. The CDR3 region is CASSYRVSQPQHF. CDR3 in DNA: TGTGCCAGCAGTTACCGTGTGAGTCAGCCCCAGCATTTT.

The chain combines TRBV5-1 with TRBJ1-6; D is unresolved. With 7 bases removed from V and 9 bases from J, the gap between germline ends came to 14 bases. CDR1 is SGHRS, CDR2 YFSETQ, per germline. CDR3 length: 13 amino acids. The CDR3: CASGLRRGSPLHF. CDR3 coding DNA: TGCGCCAGCGGTCTAAGGCGGGGTTCACCCCTCCACTTT.

The rearrangement links TRBV28 to TRBJ1-2; D is possibly TRBD1 (5 bases). Trimming pared 7 bases from V and 2 bases from J, leaving 14 bases between. The CDR3 has 14 residues. The germline CDR1 and CDR2 sequences are MDHEN and SYDVKM. Written as DNA, the CDR3 is TGTGCCAGCATTCCCGGGACGCGGAACTATGGCTACACCTTC. Translation: CASIPGTRNYGYTF.

The chain recombines TRBV7-3 with TRBJ1-4; a possible D gene is TRBD1 (6 bases). The germline V gene has CDR1 SGHTA and CDR2 FQGTGA. The CDR3 consists of 15 residues. The V end lost 4 bases, the J end lost 8 bases, and 17 bases lay between the germline ends. The CDR3: CASSSTTGWGEKLFF. The CDR3 DNA sequence: TGTGCCAGCAGCTCAACCACAGGGTGGGGGGAAAAACTGTTTTTT.

The chain has TRBV18 and TRBJ2-7; 10 bases are shared with TRBD2. After removal of 3 bases from V and 6 bases from J, the junction contained 8 bases not matched to a gene. Germline-derived CDR1 and CDR2 are KGHSH and LQKENI. The CDR3 loop spans 15 amino acids. CDR3 region: CASSPSSGGPPEQYF. In DNA form, the CDR3 reads TGTGCCAGCTCACCTTCTAGCGGGGGCCCTCCCGAGCAGTACTTC. Looking up the rest from reference TRBV18 and TRBJ2-7 gives the full variable domain: NAGVMQNPRHLVRRRGQEARLRCSPMKGHSHVYWYRQLPEEGLKFMVYLQKENIIDESGMPKERFSAEFPKEGPSILRIQQVVRGDSAAYFCASSPSSGGPPEQYFGPGTRLTVT.

V and J are TRBV6-6 and TRBJ1-3; a possible D gene is TRBD1 (5 bases). Germline values: CDR1 MNHNY, CDR2 SVGAGI (reference sequence). Trimming shortened V by 2 bases and J by 0 bases, and 8 bases separated the two germline ends. The CDR3 is 15 amino acids. For the CDR3, the DNA is TGTGCCAGCAGTTACGCAGGGAGCTCTGGAAACACCATATATTTT. This sequence encodes CASSYAGSSGNTIYF.

The rearrangement uses TRBV6-1 and TRBJ2-3, with D perhaps TRBD1 or TRBD2 (5 bases each). CDR1 and CDR2 (germline): MNHNS, SASEGT. The germline V and J ends were trimmed by 4 bases and 1 base, with 9 bases remaining between them. The CDR3 sequence is 14 residues long. CDR3 sequence: CASSAGPRTDTQYF. The CDR3 region has the DNA TGTGCCAGCAGTGCGGGACCTCGCACAGATACGCAGTATTTT.

The chain recombines TRBV5-1 with TRBJ1-3; D may be TRBD1 (6 bases). Germline V gene lookup returns CDR1 SGHRS and CDR2 YFSETQ. V dropped 5 bases and J dropped 5 bases, with 17 bases sitting between them. This CDR3 contains 15 residues. CDR3 region: CASSPNMGGRNTIYF. The CDR3 DNA follows: TGCGCCAGCAGTCCAAACATGGGGGGCAGAAACACCATATATTTT.

As DNA, the CDR3 is TGTGCCAGCAGTTTTGCGGGGCTCTATGGCTACACCTTC. It yields the protein CASSFAGLYGYTF. J is TRBJ1-2 and V is TRBV27; D is possibly TRBD1 (5 bases). The germline CDR1 and CDR2 sequences are MNHEY and SMNVEV (reference sequence). Trimming took off 3 bases at V and 4 bases at J, with 9 bases between the two ends. This CDR3 comprises 13 residues.

A few counts support this clone. One end of the junction does not line up with germline, which may come from a read error. The chain uses TRBV30 and TRBJ1-2, with TRBD1 matching over 7 bases. Germline V CDR1 and CDR2: GTSNPN, SVGIG (reference sequence). The CDR3 has 15 amino acids. CDR3 loop: CASLARGRAKYGYTF. CDR3 sequence (DNA): TGTGCCTCCCTGGCGAGGGGGCGAGCTAAGTATGGCTACACCTTC.

As DNA, the CDR3 is TGTGCCAGCAGCTGGCACCGGGGGATTTCCTACAATGAGCAGTTCTTC. It translates to CASSWHRGISYNEQFF. The chain combines TRBV7-2 with TRBJ2-1; perhaps TRBD2 as D (6 bases). This CDR3 has 16 residues. Trimming left V 4 bases short and J 1 base short, with 14 bases between. The germline V gene encodes CDR1 SGHTA and CDR2 FQGNSA.

The rearrangement joins TRBV4-2 to TRBJ1-2; maybe TRBD1 (6 bases). CDR3 size: 17 residues. V was clipped by 4 bases and J by 4 bases, with 22 bases between them. CDR1 LGHNA and CDR2 YNFKEQ come from the germline V gene. The CDR3 loop is CASSPVVRGGVTYGYTF. Here the CDR3 DNA reads TGTGCCAGCAGCCCGGTAGTCAGAGGGGGGGTTACCTATGGCTACACCTTC.

The chain recombines TRBV6-1 with TRBJ2-7, with TRBD1 identical over 7 bases. Germline V gene sequence: CDR1 MNHNS, CDR2 SASEGT. V lost 6 bases and J lost 6; bases outside the gene matches: 8. The CDR3 is made up of 13 amino acids. CDR3 coding DNA: TGTGCCAGCAGCCCAACAGGGGCATCCGAGCAGTACTTC. It yields the protein CASSPTGASEQYF.

This chain links TRBV28 with TRBJ1-1; D remains ambiguous. V lost 5 bases, J lost 0 bases, and 7 bases lay in between. Germline CDR1 and CDR2: MDHEN and SYDVKM. The CDR3 covers 13 residues. The DNA for the CDR3 is TGTGCCAGCAGTCTGAGAATGAACACTGAAGCTTTCTTT. Translation: CASSLRMNTEAFF. Using reference TRBV28 and TRBJ1-1 for the parts outside the CDR3, the full variable domain is DVKVTQSSRYLVKRTGEKVFLECVQDMDHENMFWYRQDPGLGLRLIYFSYDVKMKEKGDIPEGYSVSREKKERFSLILESASTNQTSMYLCASSLRMNTEAFFGQGTRLTVV.

This sequence joins TRBV5-5 and TRBJ1-5, with 9 bases lining up with TRBD1. Per the germline V gene, CDR1 is SGHKS and CDR2 is YYEKEE (reference sequence). The J segment lost 7 bases and the V segment lost 4 bases, leaving 9 bases of the junction unmatched. The CDR3 loop spans 15 amino acids. The DNA for the CDR3 is TGTGCCAGCAGCCGAGGGACAGGGACTGGACAGCCCCAGCATTTT. It codes for CASSRGTGTGQPQHF.

Here the CDR3 reads CASSLAREGEKLFF. In DNA form, the CDR3 reads TGCGCCAGCAGCTTGGCTAGGGAAGGAGAAAAACTGTTTTTT. The chain is built from TRBV5-1 and TRBJ1-4; D is unclear. Trimming took 0 bases from V and 8 from J, leaving 11 bases between them. The CDR3 spans 14 residues. In germline, CDR1 is SGHRS, CDR2 YFSETQ.

This sequence joins TRBV5-6 and TRBJ2-2; the match to TRBD2 covers 7 bases. The germline CDR1 and CDR2 sequences are SGHDT and YYEEEE. V trimming: 3 bases; J trimming: 5 bases; junction bases outside the gene matches: 4. CDR3 length: 14 amino acids. The CDR3 sequence: CASSSGGLTGELFF. The CDR3 coding sequence is TGTGCCAGCAGCTCCGGGGGGTTAACCGGGGAGCTGTTTTTT.

The chain links TRBV19 to TRBJ2-3; D remains unclear. Germline CDR1 reads LNHDA; CDR2 reads SQIVND (reference sequence). V lost 4 bases and J lost 11, with 10 bases in between. This CDR3 region has 11 residues. The CDR3 bases are TGTGCCAGTAGTAACCGAACCCGGCAGTATTTT. This gives the protein CASSNRTRQYF.

This chain links TRBV20-1 with TRBJ2-3, with D uncertain. There are 11 residues in the CDR3. The V and J ends lost 7 bases and 1 base respectively, with 6 bases between them. Germline loops: CDR1 DFQATT, CDR2 SNEGSKA (reference sequence). Written as DNA, the CDR3 is TGCAGTGTTAAAGGCACAGATACGCAGTATTTT. As protein: CSVKGTDTQYF.

Only a few counts were recorded for this clone. The chain uses TRBV5-1 and TRBJ1-6; no definite D call. There are 12 residues in the CDR3. V was pared by 4 bases and J by 8 bases, with 7 bases between. The germline gives CDR1 SGHRS, CDR2 YFSETQ. Here the CDR3 reads CASSGGDSPLHF. The CDR3 nucleotides read TGCGCCAGCAGCGGAGGAGATTCACCCCTCCACTTT.

This rearrangement joins TRBV28 to TRBJ1-6; 8 bases fit TRBD1. Germline CDR1 is MDHEN and CDR2 is SYDVKM. V lost 6 bases to trimming and J lost 5 bases; unmatched junction nucleotides: 12. This CDR3 region has 17 residues. CDR3 coding DNA: TGTGCCAGCAGCTCTACAGGGGGTTGGGTGGATAATTCACCCCTCCACTTT. Its translation is CASSSTGGWVDNSPLHF.

This chain joins TRBV10-3 and TRBJ2-3; D gene ambiguous. Germline loops: CDR1 ENHRY, CDR2 SYGVKD. This CDR3 is built from 11 residues. Between the trimmed V and J ends, which lost 6 bases and 1 base, there was a span of 2 bases. Here the CDR3 reads CAIRGTDTQYF. The DNA of the CDR3 is TGTGCCATCAGAGGCACAGATACGCAGTATTTT.

The chain carries TRBV7-9 and TRBJ1-3; maybe TRBD1 (6 bases). Germline V gene sequence: CDR1 SEHNR, CDR2 FQNEAQ (reference sequence). V was trimmed by 3 bases and J by 1 base, leaving 10 bases between them. This CDR3 has 15 amino acids. The CDR3 nucleotides read TGTGCCAGCAGCTTTACAGGGTTTTCTGGAAACACCATATATTTT. It translates to CASSFTGFSGNTIYF.